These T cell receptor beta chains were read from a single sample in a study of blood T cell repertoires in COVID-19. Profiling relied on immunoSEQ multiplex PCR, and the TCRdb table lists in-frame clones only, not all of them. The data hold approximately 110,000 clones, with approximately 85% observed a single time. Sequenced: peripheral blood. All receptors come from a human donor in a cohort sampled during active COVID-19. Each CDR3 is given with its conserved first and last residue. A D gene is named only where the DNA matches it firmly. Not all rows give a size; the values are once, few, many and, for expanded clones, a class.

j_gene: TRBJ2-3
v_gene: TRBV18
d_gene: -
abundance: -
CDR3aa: CAIPRGNTQYF
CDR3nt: TGTGCCATCCCCAGGGGAAATACGCAGTATTTT

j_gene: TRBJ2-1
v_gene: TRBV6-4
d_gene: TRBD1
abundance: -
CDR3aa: CASSPTGGSYNEQFF
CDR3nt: TGTGCCAGCAGTCCGACAGGGGGTTCCTACAATGAGCAGTTCTTC

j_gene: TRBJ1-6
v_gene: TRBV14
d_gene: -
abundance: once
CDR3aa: CASSLVVRSPLHF
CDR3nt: TGTGCCAGCAGCCTAGTTGTTCGGTCACCCCTCCACTTT

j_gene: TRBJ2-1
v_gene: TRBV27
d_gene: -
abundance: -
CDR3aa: CASSLSSGPSSYNEQFF
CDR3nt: TGTGCCAGCAGTTTATCGAGCGGTCCGAGCTCCTACAATGAGCAGTTCTTC

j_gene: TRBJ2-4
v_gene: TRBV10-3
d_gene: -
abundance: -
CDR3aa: CAIGGTKNIQYF
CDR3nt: TGTGCCATCGGTGGTACCAAAAACATTCAGTACTTC

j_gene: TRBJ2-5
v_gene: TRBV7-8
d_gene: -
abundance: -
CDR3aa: CASSFPGVGQETQYF
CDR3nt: TGTGCCAGCAGCTTTCCAGGCGTGGGCCAAGAGACCCAGTACTTC

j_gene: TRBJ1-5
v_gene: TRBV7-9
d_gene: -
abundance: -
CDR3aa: CASSLGASGNQPQHF
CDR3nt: TGTGCCAGCAGCTTAGGAGCGAGCGGCAATCAGCCCCAGCATTTT

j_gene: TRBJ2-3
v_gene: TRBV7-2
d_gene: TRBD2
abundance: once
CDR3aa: CASSGRYTDTQYF
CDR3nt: TGTGCCTCCAGCGGGAGGTACACAGATACGCAGTATTTT

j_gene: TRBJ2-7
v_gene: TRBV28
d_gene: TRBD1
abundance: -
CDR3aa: CASSSLLGTGLSSYEQYF
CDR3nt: TGTGCCAGCAGTTCTCTCCTAGGGACAGGGTTAAGCTCCTACGAGCAGTACTTC

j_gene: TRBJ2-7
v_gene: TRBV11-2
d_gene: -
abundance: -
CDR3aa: CASSLVSGEYEQYF
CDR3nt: TGTGCCAGCAGCTTAGTGTCGGGGGAGTACGAGCAGTACTTC

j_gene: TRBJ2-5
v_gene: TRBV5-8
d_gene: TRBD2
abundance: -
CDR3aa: CASSFNLAGGPGETQYF
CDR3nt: TGTGCCAGCAGCTTTAATCTAGCGGGAGGGCCGGGGGAGACCCAGTACTTC

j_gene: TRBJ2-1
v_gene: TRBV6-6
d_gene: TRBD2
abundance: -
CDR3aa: CASSRLAGGSNEQFF
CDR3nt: TGTGCCAGCAGCAGACTAGCGGGAGGTTCGAATGAGCAGTTCTTC

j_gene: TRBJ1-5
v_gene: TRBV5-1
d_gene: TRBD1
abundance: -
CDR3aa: CASSRQGGQPQHF
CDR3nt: TGCGCCAGCAGCCGACAGGGAGGACAGCCCCAGCATTTT

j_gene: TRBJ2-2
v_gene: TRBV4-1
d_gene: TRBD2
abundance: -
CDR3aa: CASSITSAFLTGELFF
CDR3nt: TGCGCCAGCAGCATCACTAGCGCATTCCTCACCGGGGAGCTGTTTTTT

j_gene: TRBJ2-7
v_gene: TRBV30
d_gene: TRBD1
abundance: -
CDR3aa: CAWNRDRGLEQYF
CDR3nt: TGTGCCTGGAACCGGGACAGGGGGCTTGAGCAGTACTTC

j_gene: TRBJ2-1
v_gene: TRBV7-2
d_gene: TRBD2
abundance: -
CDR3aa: CASSLEGTSGRSFNEQFF
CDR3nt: TGTGCCAGCAGCTTAGAGGGGACTAGCGGGAGGTCCTTTAATGAGCAGTTCTTC

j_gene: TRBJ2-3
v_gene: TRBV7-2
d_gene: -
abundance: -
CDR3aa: CASSWGGRTDTQYF
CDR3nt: TGTGCCAGCAGCTGGGGGGGCCGCACAGATACGCAGTATTTT

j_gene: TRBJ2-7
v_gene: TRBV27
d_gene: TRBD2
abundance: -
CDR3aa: CASSLLGGLTYEQYF
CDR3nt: TGTGCCAGCAGTCTGCTGGGGGGACTAACCTACGAGCAGTACTTC

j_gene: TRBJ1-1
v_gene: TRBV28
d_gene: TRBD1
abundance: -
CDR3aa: CASSFATRGINTEAFF
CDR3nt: TGTGCCAGCAGTTTTGCGACCAGGGGGATTAACACTGAAGCTTTCTTT

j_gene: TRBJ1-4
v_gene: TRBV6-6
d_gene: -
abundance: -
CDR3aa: CASSMQGYSNEKLFF
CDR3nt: TGTGCCAGCAGTATGCAGGGGTATTCTAATGAAAAACTGTTTTTT

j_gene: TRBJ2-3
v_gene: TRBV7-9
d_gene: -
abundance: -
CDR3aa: CASSPLPGHFSTDTQYF
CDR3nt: TGTGCCAGCAGCCCTCTGCCGGGACATTTCTCCACAGATACGCAGTATTTT

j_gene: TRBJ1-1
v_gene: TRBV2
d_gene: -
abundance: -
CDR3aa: CASRAQENTEAFF
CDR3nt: TGTGCCAGCAGGGCACAGGAGAACACTGAAGCTTTCTTT

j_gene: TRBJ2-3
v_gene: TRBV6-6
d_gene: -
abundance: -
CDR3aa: CASLSHSTDTQYF
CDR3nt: TGTGCCAGCCTCAGTCATTCCACAGATACGCAGTATTTT

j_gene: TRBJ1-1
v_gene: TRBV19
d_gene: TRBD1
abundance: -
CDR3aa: CASSTSTGGTEAFF
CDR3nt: TGTGCCAGTAGTACCTCTACAGGGGGCACTGAAGCTTTCTTT

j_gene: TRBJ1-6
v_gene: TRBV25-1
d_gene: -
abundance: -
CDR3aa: CASTYWGENSPLHF
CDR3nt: TGTGCCAGCACCTACTGGGGGGAAAATTCACCCCTCCACTTT

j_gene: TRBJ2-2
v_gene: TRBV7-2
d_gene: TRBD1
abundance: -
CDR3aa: CASSRDRGSGELFF
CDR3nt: TGTGCCAGCAGCCGGGACAGGGGTTCCGGGGAGCTGTTTTTT

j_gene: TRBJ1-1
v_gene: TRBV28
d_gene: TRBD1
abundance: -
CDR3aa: CASSTYRGQNTEAFF
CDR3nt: TGTGCCAGCAGCACCTACAGGGGGCAGAACACTGAAGCTTTCTTT

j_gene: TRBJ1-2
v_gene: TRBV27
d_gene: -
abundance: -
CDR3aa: CASSYGQNYGYTF
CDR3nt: TGTGCCAGCAGTTACGGACAGAACTATGGCTACACCTTC

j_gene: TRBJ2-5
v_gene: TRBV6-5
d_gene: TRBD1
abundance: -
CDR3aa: CASSFFWDSGETQYF
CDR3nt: TGTGCCAGCAGTTTCTTCTGGGACAGTGGGGAGACCCAGTACTTC

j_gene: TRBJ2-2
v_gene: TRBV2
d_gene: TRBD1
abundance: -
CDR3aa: CASSGTGGYTGELFF
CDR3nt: TGTGCCAGTTCGGGGACAGGGGGCTACACCGGGGAGCTGTTTTTT

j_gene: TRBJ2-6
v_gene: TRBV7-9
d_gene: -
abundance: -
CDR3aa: CASSLASNSGANVLTF
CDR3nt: TGTGCCAGCAGCTTAGCTAGCAACTCTGGGGCCAACGTCCTGACTTTC

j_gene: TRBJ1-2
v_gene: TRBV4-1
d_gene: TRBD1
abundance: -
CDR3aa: CASSHTQGVASGYTF
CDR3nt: TGCGCCAGCAGCCATACCCAGGGGGTGGCTTCTGGCTACACCTTC

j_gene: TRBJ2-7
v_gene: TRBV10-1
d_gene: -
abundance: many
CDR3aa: CASSESGRDYEQYF
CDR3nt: TGCGCCAGCAGTGAATCGGGAAGAGACTACGAGCAGTACTTC

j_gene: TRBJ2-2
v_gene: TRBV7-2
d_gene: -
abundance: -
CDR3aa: CASTYSGENTGELFF
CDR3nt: TGTGCCAGCACCTATAGCGGTGAGAACACCGGGGAGCTGTTTTTT

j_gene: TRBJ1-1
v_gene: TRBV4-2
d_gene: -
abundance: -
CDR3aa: CASSHESTLHTEAFF
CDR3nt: TGTGCCAGCAGCCACGAGAGTACCCTGCACACTGAAGCTTTCTTT

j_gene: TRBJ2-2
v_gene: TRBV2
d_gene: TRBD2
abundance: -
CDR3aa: CASRELAGGRNHIGELFF
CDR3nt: TGTGCCAGCAGAGAACTAGCGGGAGGTCGCAATCACATCGGGGAGCTGTTTTTT

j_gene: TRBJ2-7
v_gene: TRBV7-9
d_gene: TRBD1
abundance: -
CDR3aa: CASSFSLTGVSYEQYF
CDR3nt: TGTGCCAGCAGCTTTTCCCTGACAGGGGTATCCTACGAGCAGTACTTC

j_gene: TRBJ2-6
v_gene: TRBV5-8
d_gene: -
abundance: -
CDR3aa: CASSLSGANVLTF
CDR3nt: TGTGCCAGCAGCCTCTCTGGGGCCAACGTCCTGACTTTC

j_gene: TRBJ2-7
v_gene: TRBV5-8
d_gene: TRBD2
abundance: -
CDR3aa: CASSPGGSIYYEQYF
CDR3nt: TGTGCCAGCAGCCCCGGGGGGAGCATCTATTACGAGCAGTACTTC

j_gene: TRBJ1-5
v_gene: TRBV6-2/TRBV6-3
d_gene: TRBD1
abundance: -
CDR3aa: CASSPDRVQQPQHF
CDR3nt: TGTGCCAGCAGTCCAGACAGGGTGCAACAGCCCCAGCATTTT

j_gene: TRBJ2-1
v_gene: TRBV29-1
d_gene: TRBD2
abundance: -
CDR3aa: CSVEGWQREGRSSYNEQFF
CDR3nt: TGCAGCGTTGAAGGATGGCAGCGGGAGGGCCGGAGCTCCTACAATGAGCAGTTCTTC

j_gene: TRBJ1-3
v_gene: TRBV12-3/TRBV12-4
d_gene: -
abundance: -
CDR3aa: CASSPTWGRTIYF
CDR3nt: TGTGCCAGCAGTCCCACCTGGGGCCGCACCATATATTTT